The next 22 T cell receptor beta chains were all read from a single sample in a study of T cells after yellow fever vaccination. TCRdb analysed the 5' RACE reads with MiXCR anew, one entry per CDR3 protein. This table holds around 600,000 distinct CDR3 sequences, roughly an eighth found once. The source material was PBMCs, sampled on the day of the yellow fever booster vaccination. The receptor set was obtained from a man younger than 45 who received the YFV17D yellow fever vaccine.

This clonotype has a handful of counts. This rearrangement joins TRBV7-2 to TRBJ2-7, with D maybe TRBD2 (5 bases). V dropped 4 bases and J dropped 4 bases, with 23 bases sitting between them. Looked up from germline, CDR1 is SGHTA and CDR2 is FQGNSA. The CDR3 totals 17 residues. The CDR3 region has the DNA TGTGCCAGCAGCTCCAGCCGAGCGGCCCAAGCTTCTTACGAGCAGTACTTC. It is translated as CASSSSRAAQASYEQYF.

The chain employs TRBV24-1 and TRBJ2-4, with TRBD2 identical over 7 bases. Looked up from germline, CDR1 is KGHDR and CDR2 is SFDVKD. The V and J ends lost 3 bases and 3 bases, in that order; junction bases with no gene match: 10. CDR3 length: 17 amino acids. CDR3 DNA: TGTGCCACCAGTGATCCCCTTCGGGACTATGGCAAAAACATTCAGTACTTC. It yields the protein CATSDPLRDYGKNIQYF.

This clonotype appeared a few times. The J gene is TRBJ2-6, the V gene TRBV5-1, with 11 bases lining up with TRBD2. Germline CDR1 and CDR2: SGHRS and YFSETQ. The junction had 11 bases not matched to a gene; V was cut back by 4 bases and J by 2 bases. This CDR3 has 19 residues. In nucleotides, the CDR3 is TGCGCCAGCAGCCCCGATTTACTAGCGGGAGTGACTGGGGCCAACGTCCTGACTTTC. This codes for CASSPDLLAGVTGANVLTF.

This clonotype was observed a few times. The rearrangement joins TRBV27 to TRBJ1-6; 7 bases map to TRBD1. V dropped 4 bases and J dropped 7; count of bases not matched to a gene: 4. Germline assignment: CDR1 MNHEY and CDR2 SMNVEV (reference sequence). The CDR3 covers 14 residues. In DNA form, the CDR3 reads TGTGCCAGCAGTTACACAGGGGACAATTCACCCCTCCACTTT. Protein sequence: CASSYTGDNSPLHF.

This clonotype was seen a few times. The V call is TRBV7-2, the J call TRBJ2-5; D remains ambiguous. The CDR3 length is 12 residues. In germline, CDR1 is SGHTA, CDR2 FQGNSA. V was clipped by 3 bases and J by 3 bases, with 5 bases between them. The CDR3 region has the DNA TGTGCCAGCAGCTTCATAAAAGAGACCCAGTACTTC. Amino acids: CASSFIKETQYF.

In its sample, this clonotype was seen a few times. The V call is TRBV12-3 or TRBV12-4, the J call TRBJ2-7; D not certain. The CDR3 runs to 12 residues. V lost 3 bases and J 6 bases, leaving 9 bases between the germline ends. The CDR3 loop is CASSLSGSEQYF. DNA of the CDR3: TGTGCCAGCAGTTTGTCGGGCTCCGAGCAGTACTTC.

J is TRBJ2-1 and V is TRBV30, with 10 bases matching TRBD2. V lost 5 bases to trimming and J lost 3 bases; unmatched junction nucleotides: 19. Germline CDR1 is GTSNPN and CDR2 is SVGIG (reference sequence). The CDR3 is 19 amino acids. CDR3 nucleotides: TGTGCCTGGTCCCATCGGACTAGCGGCAAGCGGGAGAGCTACAATGAGCAGTTCTTC. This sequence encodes CAWSHRTSGKRESYNEQFF.

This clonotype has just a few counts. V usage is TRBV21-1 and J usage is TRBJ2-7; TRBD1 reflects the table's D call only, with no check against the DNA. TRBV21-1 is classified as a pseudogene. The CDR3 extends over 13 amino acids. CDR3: CASAPYIAYEQYF. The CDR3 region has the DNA TGTGCCAGCGCCCCTTACATAGCCTACGAGCAGTACTTC.

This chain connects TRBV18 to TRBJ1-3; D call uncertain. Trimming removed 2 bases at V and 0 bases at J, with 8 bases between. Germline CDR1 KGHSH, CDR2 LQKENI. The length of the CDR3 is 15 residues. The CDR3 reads CASSPTTVSGNTIYF. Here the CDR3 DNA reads TGTGCCAGCTCACCAACGACGGTCTCTGGAAACACCATATATTTT.

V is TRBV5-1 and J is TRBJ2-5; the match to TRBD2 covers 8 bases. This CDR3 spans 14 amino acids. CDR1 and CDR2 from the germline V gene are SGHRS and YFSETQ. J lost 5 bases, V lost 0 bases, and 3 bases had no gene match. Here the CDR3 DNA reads TGCGCCAGCAGCTTGGACGGGAGGGAGGAGACCCAGTACTTC. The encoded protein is CASSLDGREETQYF.

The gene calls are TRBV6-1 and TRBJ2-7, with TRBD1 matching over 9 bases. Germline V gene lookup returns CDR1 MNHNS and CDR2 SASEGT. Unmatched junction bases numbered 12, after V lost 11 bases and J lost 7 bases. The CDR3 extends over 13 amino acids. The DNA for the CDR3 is TGTGCCGGTCAGGGGACAGGGAAGGGAGAGCAGTACTTC. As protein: CAGQGTGKGEQYF.

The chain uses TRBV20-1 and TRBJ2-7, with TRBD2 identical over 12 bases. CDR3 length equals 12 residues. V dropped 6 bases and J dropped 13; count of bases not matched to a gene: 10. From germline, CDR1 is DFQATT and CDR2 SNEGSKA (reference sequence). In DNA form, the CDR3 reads TGCAGTGCCAGAACCCCTAGCGGGAGGGCCTACTTC. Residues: CSARTPSGRAYF.

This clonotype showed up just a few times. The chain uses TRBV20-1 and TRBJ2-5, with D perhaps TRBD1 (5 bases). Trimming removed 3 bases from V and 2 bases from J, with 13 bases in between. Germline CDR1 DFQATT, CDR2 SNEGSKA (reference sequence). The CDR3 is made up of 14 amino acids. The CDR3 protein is CSARQDTQQETQYF. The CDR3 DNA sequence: TGCAGTGCTAGGCAGGACACACAACAAGAGACCCAGTACTTC.

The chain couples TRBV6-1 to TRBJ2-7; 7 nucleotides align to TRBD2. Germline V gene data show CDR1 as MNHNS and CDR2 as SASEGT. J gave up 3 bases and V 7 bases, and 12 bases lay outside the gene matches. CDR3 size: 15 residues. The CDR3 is CASIPRGAGDYEQYF. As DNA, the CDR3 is TGTGCCAGCATCCCCCGTGGGGCGGGAGACTACGAGCAGTACTTC.

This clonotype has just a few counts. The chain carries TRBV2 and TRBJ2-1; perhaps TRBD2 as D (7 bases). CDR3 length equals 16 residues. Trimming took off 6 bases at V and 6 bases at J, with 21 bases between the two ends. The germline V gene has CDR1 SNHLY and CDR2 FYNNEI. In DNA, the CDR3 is TGTGCCAGCAGCGACCCGGAGAGGGAGGGGGGCAATGAGCAGTTCTTC. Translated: CASSDPEREGGNEQFF.

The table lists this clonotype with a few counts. CDR3 sequence (DNA): TGTGCCAGCCGGTTGACAGGGGATGAAAAACTGTTTTTT. It yields the protein CASRLTGDEKLFF. V gene TRBV28 combines with J gene TRBJ1-4, with 8 bases identical to TRBD1. Trimming at V came to 8 bases and at J to 6 bases, leaving 5 bases not matched to a gene. Looked up from germline, CDR1 is MDHEN and CDR2 is SYDVKM. There are 13 residues in the CDR3.

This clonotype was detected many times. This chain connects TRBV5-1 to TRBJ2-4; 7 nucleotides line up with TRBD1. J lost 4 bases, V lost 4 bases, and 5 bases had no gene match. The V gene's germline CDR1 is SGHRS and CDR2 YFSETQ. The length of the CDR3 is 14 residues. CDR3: CASSKQGPKNIQYF. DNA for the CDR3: TGCGCCAGCAGCAAACAGGGGCCAAAAAACATTCAGTACTTC.

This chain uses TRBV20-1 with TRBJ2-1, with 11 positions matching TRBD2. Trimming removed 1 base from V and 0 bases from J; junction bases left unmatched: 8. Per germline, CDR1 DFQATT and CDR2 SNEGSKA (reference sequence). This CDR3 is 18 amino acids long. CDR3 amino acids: CSARVATSGTHSYNEQFF. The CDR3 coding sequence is TGCAGTGCTAGAGTTGCGACTAGCGGGACCCACTCCTACAATGAGCAGTTCTTC.

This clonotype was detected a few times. Here the CDR3 DNA reads TGCAGTGCTAGCCTCGCGGCGCCCCCGGAAAGGGCCCAGTACTTC. Its translation: CSASLAAPPERAQYF. V gene TRBV20-1 combines with J gene TRBJ2-5; D unresolved. V was trimmed by 3 bases and J by 9 bases, leaving 23 bases between them. The CDR3 contains 15 residues. Germline lookup yields CDR1 DFQATT and CDR2 SNEGSKA (reference sequence).

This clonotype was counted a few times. The CDR3, as DNA: TGCACCAGCAGCCAAGATAGCCAACGTCCAGGGACAACTAGCAATCAGCCCCAGCATTTT. This encodes CTSSQDSQRPGTTSNQPQHF. This sequence joins TRBV1 and TRBJ1-5; the tabulated D call, TRBD1, remains unverified against the DNA. TRBV1 is assigned pseudogene status. The CDR3 has 20 residues.

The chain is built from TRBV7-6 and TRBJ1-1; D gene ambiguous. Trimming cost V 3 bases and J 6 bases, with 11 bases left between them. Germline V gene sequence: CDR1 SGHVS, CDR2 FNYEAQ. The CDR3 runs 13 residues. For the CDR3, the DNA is TGTGCCAGCAGCTTTTCGGGGAGGTCTGAAGCTTTCTTT. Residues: CASSFSGRSEAFF.

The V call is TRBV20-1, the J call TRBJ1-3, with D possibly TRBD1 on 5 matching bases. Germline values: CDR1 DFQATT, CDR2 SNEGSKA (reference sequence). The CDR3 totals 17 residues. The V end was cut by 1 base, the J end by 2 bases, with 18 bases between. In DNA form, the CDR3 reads TGCAGTGCTAGAGTTCTTGCCCCCGGGACGGCTGGAAACACCATATATTTT. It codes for CSARVLAPGTAGNTIYF.